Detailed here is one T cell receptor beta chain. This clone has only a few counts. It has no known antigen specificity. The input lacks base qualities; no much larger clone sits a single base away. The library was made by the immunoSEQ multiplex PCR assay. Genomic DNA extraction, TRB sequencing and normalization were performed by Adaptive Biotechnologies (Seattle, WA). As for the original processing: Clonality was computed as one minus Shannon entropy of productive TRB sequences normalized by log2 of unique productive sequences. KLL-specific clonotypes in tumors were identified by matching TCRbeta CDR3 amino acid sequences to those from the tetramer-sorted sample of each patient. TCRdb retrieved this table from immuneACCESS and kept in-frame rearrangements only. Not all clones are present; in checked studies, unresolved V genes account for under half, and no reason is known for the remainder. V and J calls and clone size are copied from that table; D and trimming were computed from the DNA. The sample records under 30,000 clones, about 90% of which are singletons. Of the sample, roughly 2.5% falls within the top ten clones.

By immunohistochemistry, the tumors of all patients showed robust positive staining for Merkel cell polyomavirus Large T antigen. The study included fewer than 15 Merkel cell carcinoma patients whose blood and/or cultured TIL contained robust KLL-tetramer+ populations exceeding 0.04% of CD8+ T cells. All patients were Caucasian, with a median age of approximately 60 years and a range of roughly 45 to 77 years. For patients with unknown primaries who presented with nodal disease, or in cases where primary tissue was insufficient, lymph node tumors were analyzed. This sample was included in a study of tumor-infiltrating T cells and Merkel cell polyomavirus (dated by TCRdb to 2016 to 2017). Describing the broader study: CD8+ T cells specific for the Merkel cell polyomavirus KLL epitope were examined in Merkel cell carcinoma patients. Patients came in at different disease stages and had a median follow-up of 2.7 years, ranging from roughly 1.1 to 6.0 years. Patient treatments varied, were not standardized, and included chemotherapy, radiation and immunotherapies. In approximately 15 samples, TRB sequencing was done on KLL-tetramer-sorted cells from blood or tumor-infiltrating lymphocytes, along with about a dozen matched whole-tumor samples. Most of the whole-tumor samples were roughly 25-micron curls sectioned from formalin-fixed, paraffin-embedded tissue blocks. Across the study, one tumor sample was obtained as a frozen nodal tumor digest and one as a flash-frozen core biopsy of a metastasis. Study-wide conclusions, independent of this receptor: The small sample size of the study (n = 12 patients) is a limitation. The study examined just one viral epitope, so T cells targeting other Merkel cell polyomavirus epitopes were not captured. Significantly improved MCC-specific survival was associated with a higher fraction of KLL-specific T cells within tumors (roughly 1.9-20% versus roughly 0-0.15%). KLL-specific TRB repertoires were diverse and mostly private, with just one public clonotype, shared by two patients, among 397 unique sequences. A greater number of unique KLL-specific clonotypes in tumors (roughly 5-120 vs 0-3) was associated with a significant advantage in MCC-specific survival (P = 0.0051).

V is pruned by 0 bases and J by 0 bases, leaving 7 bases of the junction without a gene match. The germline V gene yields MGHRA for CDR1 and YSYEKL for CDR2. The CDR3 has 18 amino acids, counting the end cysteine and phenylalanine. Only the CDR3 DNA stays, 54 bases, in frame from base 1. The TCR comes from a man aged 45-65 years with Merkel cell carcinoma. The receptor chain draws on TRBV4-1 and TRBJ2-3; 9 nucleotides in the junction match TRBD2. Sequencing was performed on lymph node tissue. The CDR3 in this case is CASSQDKALAGSTDTQYF. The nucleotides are TGCGCCAGCAGCCAAGATAAAGCGCTAGCGGGGAGCACAGATACGCAGTATTTT.